The 7 T cell receptor beta chains below come from one sample, sequenced in a study of blood T cell repertoires in COVID-19 (dated by TCRdb to 2018 to 2021). The method was the immunoSEQ multiplex PCR assay. In its TCRdb copy, this immuneACCESS table keeps in-frame sequences only and misses some clones. Where compared with another copy, unresolved V genes explain less than half of these, and the others have no known cause. This sample lists hundreds of thousands of clones; more than 70% were detected once. The top ten clones comprise approximately 1.8% of the sample. Sequenced: PBMCs or T cells enriched from blood (not recorded which). The source of these receptors is a man aged 35-49 years in a cohort exposed to, infected with or recovered from COVID-19 (not recorded which).

The V gene is TRBV30, the J gene TRBJ1-2; 8 positions agree with TRBD1. The CDR3 length is 17 residues. Germline CDR1 GTSNPN, CDR2 SVGIG (reference sequence). With V trimmed by 2 bases and J by 0 bases, 11 bases remained unmatched. CDR3 nucleotide sequence: TGTGCCTGGAGTTCCCGACAGGGGCCAACTACTAACTATGGCTACACCTTC. This translates into CAWSSRQGPTTNYGYTF.

This sequence joins TRBV5-1 and TRBJ2-1; D unresolved. V lost 0 bases and J lost 4, with 11 bases in between. The length of the CDR3 is 15 residues. The germline CDR1 and CDR2 sequences are SGHRS and YFSETQ. DNA for the CDR3: TGCGCCAGCAGCTTGGCAGCGCCAGATTACAATGAGCAGTTCTTC. Protein sequence: CASSLAAPDYNEQFF.

V and J are TRBV11-2 and TRBJ2-1; TRBD2 might be the D (6 bases). Germline loops: CDR1 SGHAT, CDR2 FQNNGV. CDR3 length: 13 amino acids. Trimming left V 5 bases short and J 6 bases short, with 11 bases between. The CDR3 region is CASSLGTVNEQFF. Here the CDR3 DNA reads TGTGCCAGCAGCCTCGGGACTGTCAATGAGCAGTTCTTC.

The chain employs TRBV4-2 and TRBJ1-2; 8 nucleotides align to TRBD1. The germline CDR1 and CDR2 sequences are LGHNA and YNFKEQ. This CDR3 region has 16 residues. With V trimmed by 0 bases and J by 0 bases, 3 bases remained unmatched. The CDR3 coding sequence is TGTGCCAGCAGCCAAGATTTACAGGGGGCTAACTATGGCTACACCTTC. Protein product: CASSQDLQGANYGYTF.

The genes are TRBV23-1 and TRBJ1-2, with D perhaps matching TRBD1 (5 bases). TRBV23-1 is an open reading frame whose function is uncertain. The CDR3 sequence is 16 residues long. The V gene lost 0 bases and the J gene lost 5 bases, with 16 bases spanning the gap. CDR3 in DNA: TGCGCCAGCAGTCAATCGCAGGGTGAGGTTAGTTATGGCTACACCTTC. Translation: CASSQSQGEVSYGYTF.

There are a few counts of this clone. In nucleotides, the CDR3 is TGTGCCAGTAGTGTAACAGGGGAGAACACTGAAGCTTTCTTT. This encodes CASSVTGENTEAFF. V usage is TRBV19 and J usage is TRBJ1-1; 7 bases align to TRBD1. CDR3 length equals 14 residues. CDR1 is LNHDA and CDR2 is SQIVND in the germline V gene (reference sequence). With V trimmed by 5 bases and J by 1 base, 4 bases remained unmatched.

V is TRBV11-3 and J is TRBJ2-3, with 11 bases lining up with TRBD2. Germline V lookup: CDR1 SGHNT, CDR2 YENEEA. CDR3 length: 14 residues. Trimming removed 5 bases from V and 5 bases from J; junction bases left unmatched: 3. The CDR3 DNA sequence: TGTGCCAGCAGCCCCGGACTAGCGGGAGATACGCAGTATTTT. It encodes CASSPGLAGDTQYF.